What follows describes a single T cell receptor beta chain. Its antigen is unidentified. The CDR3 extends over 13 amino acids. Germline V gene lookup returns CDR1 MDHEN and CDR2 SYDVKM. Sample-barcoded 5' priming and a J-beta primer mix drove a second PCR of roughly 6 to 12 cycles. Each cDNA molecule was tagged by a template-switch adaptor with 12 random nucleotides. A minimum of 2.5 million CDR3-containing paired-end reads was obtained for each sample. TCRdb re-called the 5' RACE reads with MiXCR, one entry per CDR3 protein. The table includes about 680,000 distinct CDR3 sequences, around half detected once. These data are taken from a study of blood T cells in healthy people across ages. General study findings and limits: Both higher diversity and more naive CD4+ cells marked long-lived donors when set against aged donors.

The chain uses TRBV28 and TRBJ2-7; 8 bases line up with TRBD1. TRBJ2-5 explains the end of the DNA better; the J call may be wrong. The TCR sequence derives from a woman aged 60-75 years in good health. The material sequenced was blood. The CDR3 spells CASVTGEGETQYF. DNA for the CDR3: TGTGCCAGCGTGACAGGGGAAGGGGAGACCCAGTACTTC.